These T cell receptor beta chains were read from a single sample in a study of T cell changes during pregnancy in multiple sclerosis. TCRdb's copy holds only in-frame clones and misses some; the assay was immunoSEQ multiplex PCR. The table lists roughly 86,000 clones, 92% of them singletons. Here the sequenced sample was peripheral blood, taken in the first trimester of pregnancy. The receptor source for this set is a female donor with multiple sclerosis, enrolled in a pregnancy study. Each CDR3 is given with its conserved first and last residue.

v_call,j_call,cdr3_aa
TRBV27,TRBJ2-7,CASRVTGLAGFYEQYF
TRBV29-1,TRBJ1-1,CSALGQGALSGTEAFF
TRBV5-1,TRBJ2-5,CASSFGKQETQYF
TRBV9,TRBJ2-3,CASSVDGGGSDTQYF
TRBV29-1,TRBJ2-7,CSVVLAGGLRSDEQYF
TRBV5-1,TRBJ2-7,CASSFGIMTVTKNYEQYF
TRBV21-1,TRBJ2-5,CASSDRGQGLLDF
TRBV11-2,TRBJ2-7,CASSFPFYEQYF
TRBV30,TRBJ2-2,CAWSVSGAGELFF
TRBV21-1,TRBJ1-4,CASSVQGSTNEKLFF
TRBV11-1,TRBJ1-3,CASSLLRTGHISGNTIYF
TRBV6-4,TRBJ2-2,CASSETNTGELFF
TRBV2,TRBJ2-7,CASKKGTGGGEQYF
TRBV7-2,TRBJ2-7,CASSLDRRVYEQYF
TRBV19,TRBJ1-2,CASSLLGIGTGWYGYTF
TRBV18,TRBJ2-7,CASSQTPRRASPYEQYF
TRBV19,TRBJ2-1,CASSKNRGASSYNEQFF
TRBV5-1,TRBJ1-3,CASRGQGGNTIYF
TRBV2,TRBJ2-3,CASSVSRAPTDTQYF
TRBV7-9,TRBJ2-7,CASSTIPIEDRSNEQYF
TRBV15,TRBJ2-7,CATSRGVSQSVYEQYF
TRBV5-1,TRBJ2-5,CASRSGLAAEETQYF
TRBV6-4,TRBJ2-2,CASSDGTTGFAGELFF
TRBV27,TRBJ2-7,CASRLRAGPSYEQYF
TRBV5-1,TRBJ1-2,CASSVPGQVHGYTF
TRBV2,TRBJ2-5,CASRKLAGEETQYF
TRBV10-3,TRBJ1-2,CAISESRTEYGYTF
TRBV28,TRBJ2-7,CASSPTGTGSEQYF
TRBV25-1,TRBJ2-3,CASTRSSHPTDTQYF
TRBV7-2,TRBJ2-3,CASKYMYGDTQYF
TRBV6-1,TRBJ2-7,CASSEAASGIYEQYF
TRBV9,TRBJ1-2,CASSGTVYGYTF
TRBV4-2,TRBJ2-2,CASSQDMQSLAGELFF
TRBV6-5,TRBJ2-1,CASRGLAGEDNEQFF
TRBV6-5,TRBJ2-5,CASSFLGGETQYF
TRBV7-9,TRBJ1-1,CASSERGLVVTEAFF
TRBV28,TRBJ2-3,CASSLSGSGSRQYF
TRBV5-4,TRBJ2-5,CASSLEWGRAQTQYF
TRBV11-2,TRBJ2-3,CASRRLAGVIRGTDTQYF
TRBV19,TRBJ2-2,CASTTTANTGELFF
TRBV28,TRBJ1-1,CASSYQTGGGGEAFF
TRBV5-4,TRBJ2-3,CASSLPGLAGTDTQYF
TRBV7-9,TRBJ2-3,CASSLGEAQYF
TRBV15,TRBJ2-7,CATSKGQNYEQYF
TRBV6-5,TRBJ2-1,CASSTSSGSYNEQFF
TRBV11-2,TRBJ1-2,CASSPSYRTGYYGYTF
TRBV11-2,TRBJ2-7,CASSLRRESDEQYF